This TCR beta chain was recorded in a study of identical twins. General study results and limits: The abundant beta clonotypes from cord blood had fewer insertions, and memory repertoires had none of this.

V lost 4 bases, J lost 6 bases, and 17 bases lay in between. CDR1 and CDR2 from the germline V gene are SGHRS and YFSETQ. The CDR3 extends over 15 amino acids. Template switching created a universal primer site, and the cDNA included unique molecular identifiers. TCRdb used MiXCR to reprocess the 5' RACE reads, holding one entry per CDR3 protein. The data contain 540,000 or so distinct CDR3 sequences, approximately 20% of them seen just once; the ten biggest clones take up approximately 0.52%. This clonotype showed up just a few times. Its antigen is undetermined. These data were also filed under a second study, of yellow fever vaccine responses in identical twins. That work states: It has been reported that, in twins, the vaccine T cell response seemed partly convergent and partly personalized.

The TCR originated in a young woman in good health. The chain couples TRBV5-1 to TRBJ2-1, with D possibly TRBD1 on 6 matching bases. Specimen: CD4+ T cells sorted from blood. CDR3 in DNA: TGCGCCAGCAGCCTTATACAGGGTGCCCGCAATGAGCAGTTCTTC. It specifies CASSLIQGARNEQFF.